This T cell receptor (beta chain) came from a study of regulatory T cells in long-lasting Graves disease. Both iRepertoire HTBI primers and Arm-PCR of CDR3 regions were used to build the TCR beta libraries. TCRdb re-derived calls from the multiplex PCR reads in MiXCR, one entry per CDR3 protein. This repertoire shows about 520,000 distinct CDR3 sequences, approximately 12% found once; its top ten account for more than 8%. Time point meaning: newly diagnosed GD, antithyroid drugs for less than 3 months. The TCR library used RNA extracted from PBMCs. The CDR3 has 14 residues. The junction had 5 bases not matched to a gene; V was cut back by 8 bases and J by 6 bases. The germline gives CDR1 SGHTA, CDR2 FQGTGA. These data also featured in a second study, about T cells in Graves' hyperthyroidism and ophthalmopathy.

This sequence joins TRBV7-3 and TRBJ2-2; the match to TRBD2 covers 11 bases. The specimen was peripheral blood mononuclear cells (PBMCs), collected at new diagnosis, from a patient treated with antithyroid drugs. The sequence was obtained from a woman aged 30 to 39 with Graves disease. CDR3 amino acids: CASRISGRAGELFF. The CDR3 nucleotides read TGTGCCAGCCGAATTAGCGGGAGGGCCGGGGAGCTGTTTTTT.